These 22 T cell receptor beta chains were sequenced from one sample in a study of blood T cell repertoires in COVID-19. Sequencing used immunoSEQ multiplex PCR; TCRdb keeps in-frame clones, though not all of them. The table has more than 45,000 clones, around nine tenths seen once. The specimen was peripheral blood. The receptors shown here come from a human donor with active COVID-19. The donor label of this sample is uncertain.

The chain is built from TRBV5-1 and TRBJ1-5, with D perhaps matching TRBD1 (6 bases). Germline V gene lookup returns CDR1 SGHRS and CDR2 YFSETQ. V shed 1 base and J shed 8 bases, with 13 bases lying between them. This CDR3 contains 14 residues. CDR3 sequence: CASSLWGGREPQHF. In DNA form, the CDR3 reads TGCGCCAGCAGCTTGTGGGGGGGCAGGGAGCCCCAGCATTTT.

The chain has TRBV5-1 and TRBJ1-1; 7 bases agree with TRBD1. V was clipped by 3 bases and J by 1 base; unmatched bases: 6. The CDR3 loop spans 15 amino acids. Germline values: CDR1 SGHRS, CDR2 YFSETQ. The CDR3 sequence: CASSSGRQGNTEAFF. Written as DNA, the CDR3 is TGCGCCAGCAGCTCGGGACGACAGGGGAACACTGAAGCTTTCTTT.

CDR3 sequence (DNA): TGTGCCAGCAGCTTGTCTGGACTAGCGGGCTACAATGAGCAGTTCTTC. This translates into CASSLSGLAGYNEQFF. The V call is TRBV5-4, the J call TRBJ2-1, with 11 bases identical to TRBD2. The CDR3 length is 16 residues. Germline CDR1 and CDR2: SGHNT and YYREEE (reference sequence). J was trimmed by 3 bases and V by 1 base; bases with no gene match: 3.

The chain carries TRBV5-6 and TRBJ1-2; tentatively, D is TRBD1 (6 bases). V was trimmed by 4 bases and J by 8 bases, leaving 15 bases between them. CDR3 length: 13 amino acids. Looked up from germline, CDR1 is SGHDT and CDR2 is YYEEEE. The CDR3 DNA reads as TGTGCCAGCAGCACAACAGGGTTCGCCGGCTACACCTTC. Its translation is CASSTTGFAGYTF.

The chain recombines TRBV2 with TRBJ2-7, with 9 bases lining up with TRBD1. This CDR3 comprises 16 residues. V lost 7 bases and J lost 0; bases outside the gene matches: 10. Germline values: CDR1 SNHLY, CDR2 FYNNEI. CDR3 DNA sequence: TGTGCCAGCAACTACGGGACAGGGCGCAGCTCCTACGAGCAGTACTTC. Residues: CASNYGTGRSSYEQYF.

The J gene is TRBJ2-1, the V gene TRBV19; 8 positions match TRBD1. The J segment lost 2 bases and the V segment lost 5 bases, leaving 8 bases of the junction unmatched. The V gene's germline CDR1 is LNHDA and CDR2 SQIVND (reference sequence). CDR3 length: 16 amino acids. This chain's CDR3 is CASSVPGQEAYNEQFF. In DNA, the CDR3 is TGTGCCAGTAGTGTACCGGGACAGGAGGCCTACAATGAGCAGTTCTTC.

The chain employs TRBV6-5 and TRBJ2-5; 9 bases align to TRBD2. Trimming cost V 6 bases and J 5 bases; bases outside gene matches: 7. There are 14 residues in the CDR3. Germline CDR1 is MNHEY and CDR2 is SVGAGI. CDR3 nucleotide sequence: TGTGCCAGCAGGGGGGCGGGAGGGGCGGAGACCCAGTACTTC. As protein: CASRGAGGAETQYF.

This clone has just one count. The chain has TRBV7-9 and TRBJ1-5, with a weak D call TRBD1 (5 bases). Trimming stripped 6 bases from V and 2 bases from J, with 14 bases between. The germline gives CDR1 SEHNR, CDR2 FQNEAQ (reference sequence). This CDR3 comprises 15 residues. This chain's CDR3 is CASSLEGAGNQPQHF. Written as DNA, the CDR3 is TGTGCCAGCAGTCTCGAAGGGGCCGGCAATCAGCCCCAGCATTTT. The variable domain in full, completed from reference TRBV7-9 and TRBJ1-5, reads DTGVSQNPRHKITKRGQNVTFRCDPISEHNRLYWYRQTLGQGPEFLTYFQNEAQLEKSRLLSDRFSAERPKGSFSTLEIQRTEQGDSAMYLCASSLEGAGNQPQHFGDGTRLSIL.

The V gene is TRBV4-2, the J gene TRBJ1-1; 7 bases fit TRBD1. Germline trimming cut 0 bases from V and 3 bases from J; bases unmatched to any gene: 7. Germline V gene lookup returns CDR1 LGHNA and CDR2 YNFKEQ. The CDR3 has 16 residues. The chain's CDR3 is CASSQEKQGTYTEAFF. DNA for the CDR3: TGTGCCAGCAGCCAAGAGAAACAGGGGACCTACACTGAAGCTTTCTTT.

The V and J genes are TRBV18 and TRBJ1-5, with D possibly being TRBD1 (6 bases). Germline CDR1 is KGHSH and CDR2 is LQKENI. This CDR3 is 17 amino acids long. The ends were cut back, 2 bases at V and 0 bases at J, with 14 bases in the middle. The CDR3 bases are TGTGCCAGCTCACCAAGCGCGGGGGCCTATAGCAATCAGCCCCAGCATTTT. Translation: CASSPSAGAYSNQPQHF.

The genes are TRBV4-2 and TRBJ2-5; 7 bases are a match to TRBD1. The CDR3 runs to 15 residues. Germline CDR1 reads LGHNA; CDR2 reads YNFKEQ. V dropped 4 bases and J dropped 3; count of bases not matched to a gene: 8. The chain's CDR3 is CASSPYGQAEETQYF. The CDR3 DNA reads as TGTGCCAGCAGCCCGTATGGACAGGCCGAAGAGACCCAGTACTTC.

This chain links TRBV30 with TRBJ1-5, with D maybe TRBD1 (5 bases). CDR1 and CDR2 (germline): GTSNPN, SVGIG (reference sequence). This CDR3 spans 14 amino acids. Trimming removed 0 bases at V and 6 bases at J, with 12 bases between. CDR3 in amino acids: CAWSVGGAGQPQHF. CDR3 DNA sequence: TGTGCCTGGAGTGTTGGTGGGGCTGGTCAGCCCCAGCATTTT.

The CDR3 reads CASRKSRTGTWEEQYF. CDR3 DNA: TGTGCCAGCAGGAAAAGCCGGACAGGGACGTGGGAAGAGCAGTACTTC. The chain employs TRBV28 and TRBJ2-7; TRBD1 aligns across 8 bases. Trimming removed 6 bases from V and 7 bases from J; junction bases left unmatched: 17. Germline V gene data show CDR1 as MDHEN and CDR2 as SYDVKM. The CDR3 is 16 amino acids.

The chain couples TRBV4-3 to TRBJ2-5, with 10 positions matching TRBD2. V trimming: 1 base; J trimming: 5 bases; junction bases outside the gene matches: 13. The CDR3 runs 18 residues. Per the germline V gene, CDR1 is LGHNA and CDR2 is YSLEER. CDR3 in amino acids: CASSQGTDSGRYGETQYF. CDR3 bases: TGCGCCAGCAGCCAAGGGACGGATAGCGGGAGGTACGGGGAGACCCAGTACTTC.

Only one count was recorded for this clone. The chain recombines TRBV27 with TRBJ2-1, with 9 bases fitting TRBD1. There are 15 residues in the CDR3. V gave up 5 bases and J gave up 3 bases; unmatched junction bases: 5. Germline loops: CDR1 MNHEY, CDR2 SMNVEV (reference sequence). CDR3 bases: TGTGCCAGCAGTCCCGGGACAGGGTTCTACAATGAGCAGTTCTTC. This encodes CASSPGTGFYNEQFF.

This chain links TRBV21-1 with TRBJ2-1; the table gives TRBD2 as D, unverified against the DNA. TRBV21-1 constitutes a pseudogene. CDR3 length: 21 residues. The CDR3 coding sequence is TGTGCCAGCAGCAAAGCGCTTTTCGGAAGACTAGCGGGAGGGCCCAGCAATGAGCAGTTCTTC. As protein: CASSKALFGRLAGGPSNEQFF.

This clone has a single count. This rearrangement joins TRBV7-9 to TRBJ2-7; D ambiguous. The V and J ends lost 6 bases and 0 bases respectively, with 9 bases between them. The CDR3 totals 13 residues. Germline values: CDR1 SEHNR, CDR2 FQNEAQ (reference sequence). The CDR3, as DNA: TGTGCCAGCAGGACCACTACCTCCTACGAGCAGTACTTC. Amino acid sequence: CASRTTTSYEQYF.

This clone was recorded a few times. The genes are TRBV28 and TRBJ2-3, with 10 bases aligning to TRBD2. V trimming: 5 bases; J trimming: 3 bases; junction bases outside the gene matches: 5. This CDR3 comprises 15 residues. The V gene's germline CDR1 is MDHEN and CDR2 SYDVKM. The CDR3 DNA follows: TGTGCCAGCAGTCCTCTAGCGGGAGTAACAGATACGCAGTATTTT. It is translated as CASSPLAGVTDTQYF.

This chain uses TRBV11-2 with TRBJ2-3; D is possibly TRBD2 (6 bases). Looked up from germline, CDR1 is SGHAT and CDR2 is FQNNGV. The CDR3 has 15 residues. Trimming took 1 base from V and 0 from J, leaving 8 bases between them. DNA of the CDR3: TGTGCCAGCAGCTTAGCGGGGGTTAGCACAGATACGCAGTATTTT. Protein product: CASSLAGVSTDTQYF.

The chain couples TRBV5-4 to TRBJ1-4, with D tentatively TRBD1 (6 bases). Germline lookup yields CDR1 SGHNT and CDR2 YYREEE (reference sequence). This CDR3 has 15 amino acids. V lost 3 bases and J lost 8, with 17 bases in between. The CDR3 protein is CASSSEQGGREKLFF. DNA for the CDR3: TGTGCCAGCAGCTCGGAACAGGGTGGAAGGGAAAAACTGTTTTTT.

V is TRBV5-1 and J is TRBJ2-1; a possible D gene is TRBD1 (6 bases). This CDR3 has 13 residues. Germline V gene data show CDR1 as SGHRS and CDR2 as YFSETQ. Trimming removed 0 bases at V and 9 bases at J, with 10 bases between. The CDR3 DNA reads TGCGCCAGCAGCTTGGAGCTAGGGGGTGAGCAGTTCTTC. It codes for CASSLELGGEQFF.

The CDR3 DNA sequence: TGTGCCAGCAGCTGGACTAGCGGGGGCCGCCCCTCCTACGAGCAGTACTTC. This sequence encodes CASSWTSGGRPSYEQYF. The rearrangement uses TRBV7-9 and TRBJ2-7, with 13 positions matching TRBD2. Germline loops: CDR1 SEHNR, CDR2 FQNEAQ (reference sequence). V lost 4 bases and J lost 0; bases outside the gene matches: 6. CDR3 length equals 17 residues.